These 28 T cell receptor beta chains share one sample of origin, sequenced in a study of blood T cell repertoires in COVID-19. Sequencing was performed with immunoSEQ multiplex PCR; in TCRdb, only in-frame clones are kept and a portion is missing. The data contain about 70,000 clones, roughly nine tenths of them singletons. Material: peripheral blood. These receptors originate from a man aged 50 to 60 with acute or convalescent COVID-19.

The V gene is TRBV7-9, the J gene TRBJ2-7, with TRBD2 identical over 9 bases. Germline values: CDR1 SEHNR, CDR2 FQNEAQ (reference sequence). The CDR3 sequence is 15 residues long. With V trimmed by 5 bases and J by 7 bases, 12 bases remained unmatched. The CDR3 reads CASSTKGLATGEQYF. In DNA, the CDR3 is TGTGCCAGCAGCACCAAAGGACTAGCGACGGGGGAGCAGTACTTC.

This chain connects TRBV2 to TRBJ2-7; 7 nucleotides match TRBD1. V gave up 1 base and J gave up 2 bases; unmatched junction bases: 5. The CDR3 is 15 amino acids. Per the germline V gene, CDR1 is SNHLY and CDR2 is FYNNEI. The CDR3 coding sequence is TGTGCCAGCAGTGAAGAAGGGCAGGGGGCCTACGAGCAGTACGTC. Translating gives CASSEEGQGAYEQYV.

V and J are TRBV9 and TRBJ2-2, with 7 bases that match TRBD1. The V gene's germline CDR1 is SGDLS and CDR2 YYNGEE. This CDR3 region has 16 residues. Trimming removed 4 bases from V and 5 bases from J; junction bases left unmatched: 11. In DNA, the CDR3 is TGTGCCAGCAGCAGTGACAGGGATGGGTGGACCGGGGAGCTGTTTTTT. Protein: CASSSDRDGWTGELFF.

This rearrangement joins TRBV12-5 to TRBJ1-1; D unclear. From germline, CDR1 is LGHNT and CDR2 FRNRAP. V lost 7 bases, J lost 1 base, and 16 bases lay in between. The CDR3 contains 15 residues. Here the CDR3 reads CASAPDYAPNTEAFF. CDR3 in DNA: TGTGCTAGTGCCCCGGACTATGCGCCGAACACTGAAGCTTTCTTT.

DNA for the CDR3: TGCAGCGGGGTCTCCTACAATGAGCAGTTCTTC. Its protein product is CSGVSYNEQFF. The chain employs TRBV20-1 and TRBJ2-1, with a possible D match to TRBD2 (5 bases). The CDR3 loop spans 11 amino acids. Germline V lookup: CDR1 DFQATT, CDR2 SNEGSKA (reference sequence).

V is TRBV27 and J is TRBJ2-3, with 7 bases fitting TRBD1. J was trimmed by 4 bases and V by 5 bases; bases with no gene match: 9. CDR3 size: 15 residues. Germline V CDR1 and CDR2: MNHEY, SMNVEV (reference sequence). CDR3 loop: CASSVDRVGADTQYF. In DNA, the CDR3 is TGTGCCAGCAGTGTAGACAGGGTAGGGGCAGATACGCAGTATTTT.

The chain recombines TRBV5-5 with TRBJ2-2; TRBD1 aligns across 9 bases. Trimming removed 0 bases from V and 6 bases from J; junction bases left unmatched: 3. CDR3 length: 15 amino acids. Per germline, CDR1 SGHKS and CDR2 YYEKEE (reference sequence). The CDR3 spells CASSLGTGAPGELFF. The CDR3 bases are TGTGCCAGCAGCTTGGGGACAGGGGCACCCGGGGAGCTGTTTTTT. Combining the CDR3 with reference TRBV5-5 and TRBJ2-2 gives the whole variable domain DAGVTQSPTHLIKTRGQQVTLRCSPISGHKSVSWYQQVLGQGPQFIFQYYEKEERGRGNFPDRFSARQFPNYSSELNVNALLLGDSALYLCASSLGTGAPGELFFGEGSRLTVL.

This clone has more than one count but fewer than ten. This rearrangement joins TRBV15 to TRBJ2-1, with D maybe TRBD2 (6 bases). Trimming removed 5 bases at V and 8 bases at J, with 22 bases between. The CDR3 runs to 16 residues. In germline, CDR1 is LNHNV, CDR2 YYDKDF (reference sequence). The CDR3 loop is CATSDPDYRLVDEQFF. The CDR3 DNA is TGTGCCACCAGCGACCCGGACTATCGGTTGGTCGATGAGCAGTTCTTC.

This chain joins TRBV7-9 and TRBJ1-6; TRBD1 is a possible D gene (5 bases). CDR3 length: 13 amino acids. Germline V gives CDR1 SEHNR, CDR2 FQNEAQ (reference sequence). V lost 0 bases to trimming and J lost 14 bases, with 11 bases between them. CDR3 in amino acids: CASSLALREALHF. CDR3 nucleotide sequence: TGTGCCAGCAGCTTAGCGCTCAGGGAGGCCCTCCACTTT.

The gene calls are TRBV27 and TRBJ1-2; maybe TRBD1 (5 bases). Deletions cut 8 bases from V and 2 bases from J, with 6 bases between. CDR3 length: 11 amino acids. The germline gives CDR1 MNHEY, CDR2 SMNVEV (reference sequence). The CDR3 DNA sequence: TGTGCCAGCGGGGGGAACTATGGCTACACCTTC. As protein: CASGGNYGYTF.

The chain employs TRBV5-1 and TRBJ1-6, with D tentatively TRBD1 (6 bases). Looked up from germline, CDR1 is SGHRS and CDR2 is YFSETQ. V lost 1 base and J lost 6, with 8 bases in between. The CDR3 spans 14 residues. The CDR3 region is CASSLQGSNSPLHF. Here the CDR3 DNA reads TGCGCCAGCAGCTTGCAGGGGAGTAATTCACCCCTCCACTTT.

The gene calls are TRBV3-1 (or the pseudogene TRBV3-2) and TRBJ1-2, with a tentative D call TRBD1 (5 bases). There are 16 residues in the CDR3. The germline V gene encodes CDR1 LGHDT and CDR2 YNNKEL (reference sequence). V was pared by 2 bases and J by 8 bases, with 21 bases between. The CDR3 DNA reads as TGTGCCAGCAGCCAAAATACAGGTTCAGACCATATCGGCTACACCTTC. This codes for CASSQNTGSDHIGYTF.

This clone was observed a handful of times. V is TRBV12-2 and J is TRBJ2-3; the DNA was not used to check the table's D call, TRBD1. TRBV12-2 is noted as a pseudogene. The CDR3 covers 18 residues. In DNA, the CDR3 is TGTGCAAGTCCATTTGGCGGTCCAGGACAGGGGGCCAGAGATACGCAGTATTTT. This sequence encodes CASPFGGPGQGARDTQYF.

The chain couples TRBV27 to TRBJ1-1; 8 bases align to TRBD1. Unmatched junction bases numbered 20, after V lost 2 bases and J lost 12 bases. Germline V lookup: CDR1 MNHEY, CDR2 SMNVEV (reference sequence). This CDR3 spans 17 amino acids. The CDR3 spells CASSLQGTGSPPRATFF. In nucleotides, the CDR3 is TGTGCCAGCAGTTTACAGGGGACAGGAAGTCCTCCGAGAGCAACTTTCTTT.

The chain recombines TRBV7-9 with TRBJ1-4; D not resolved. V was clipped by 5 bases and J by 2 bases, with 18 bases between them. The V gene's germline CDR1 is SEHNR and CDR2 FQNEAQ (reference sequence). This CDR3 region has 17 residues. CDR3 in amino acids: CASSLTKMDFTNEKLFF. CDR3 DNA sequence: TGTGCCAGCAGCCTAACTAAGATGGATTTTACTAATGAAAAACTGTTTTTT. The full variable domain, completed using reference TRBV7-9 and TRBJ1-4, is DTGVSQNPRHKITKRGQNVTFRCDPISEHNRLYWYRQTLGQGPEFLTYFQNEAQLEKSRLLSDRFSAERPKGSFSTLEIQRTEQGDSAMYLCASSLTKMDFTNEKLFFGSGTQLSVL.

V gene TRBV29-1 combines with J gene TRBJ2-7; a possible D gene is TRBD1 (6 bases). This CDR3 region has 17 residues. The V end was cut by 4 bases, the J end by 2 bases, with 24 bases between. The germline CDR1 and CDR2 sequences are SQVTM and ANQGSEA. Written as DNA, the CDR3 is TGCAGCGTTGCGGGCTACCTCACAGGGATTAGGACCTACGAGCAGTACTTC. Encoded protein: CSVAGYLTGIRTYEQYF.

The chain has TRBV15 and TRBJ2-5, with D possibly being TRBD1 (5 bases). Trimming left V 5 bases short and J 5 bases short, with 15 bases between. The CDR3 is 14 residues long. Germline-derived CDR1 and CDR2 are LNHNV and YYDKDF (reference sequence). In nucleotides, the CDR3 is TGTGCCACCAGCCCCCGACAGCTGCCTGAGACCCAGTACTTC. As protein: CATSPRQLPETQYF.

V gene TRBV29-1 combines with J gene TRBJ1-4; D gene unclear. Trimming shortened V by 1 base and J by 6 bases, and 12 bases separated the two germline ends. Germline-derived CDR1 and CDR2 are SQVTM and ANQGSEA. The CDR3 is 14 residues long. In DNA, the CDR3 is TGCAGCGTTGAAGTTCCGCAGTTTTATGAAAAACTGTTTTTT. Translated: CSVEVPQFYEKLFF.

CDR3 nucleotides: TGTGCCAGTAGTGCCTGGACAGGATTGAACACTGAAGCTTTCTTT. Translating it yields CASSAWTGLNTEAFF. The chain combines TRBV19 with TRBJ1-1, with 7 positions matching TRBD1. The CDR3 is made up of 15 amino acids. Germline V gene data show CDR1 as LNHDA and CDR2 as SQIVND (reference sequence). Trimming at V came to 5 bases and at J to 0 bases, leaving 6 bases not matched to a gene.

The chain combines TRBV6-5 with TRBJ2-5, with 7 bases identical to TRBD2. The CDR3 covers 16 residues. The V and J ends lost 4 bases and 2 bases, in that order; junction bases with no gene match: 10. From germline, CDR1 is MNHEY and CDR2 SVGAGI. The CDR3 here is CASSFHRGGGQETQYF. The CDR3 DNA is TGTGCCAGCAGTTTCCACCGCGGGGGAGGGCAAGAGACCCAGTACTTC.

CDR3 in amino acids: CASSFSIATYNEQFF. CDR3 in DNA: TGTGCCAGCAGCTTCAGTATAGCCACCTACAATGAGCAGTTCTTC. The rearrangement joins TRBV7-3 to TRBJ2-1; no definite D call. V was cut by 3 bases and J by 2 bases, with 11 bases left in between. This CDR3 region has 15 residues. Looked up from germline, CDR1 is SGHTA and CDR2 is FQGTGA.

The chain combines TRBV5-1 with TRBJ2-6; 9 nucleotides align to TRBD2. Germline values: CDR1 SGHRS, CDR2 YFSETQ. The CDR3 has 19 amino acids. V shed 4 bases and J 4 bases; nucleotides not matched to a gene: 15. The CDR3: CASSAGTRGGAGGANVLTF. The CDR3 DNA sequence: TGCGCCAGCAGCGCGGGGACTCGCGGGGGGGCGGGGGGGGCCAACGTCCTGACTTTC. The full variable domain, with the rest looked up from reference TRBV5-1 and TRBJ2-6, is KAGVTQTPRYLIKTRGQQVTLSCSPISGHRSVSWYQQTPGQGLQFLFEYFSETQRNKGNFPGRFSGRQFSNSRSEMNVSTLELGDSALYLCASSAGTRGGAGGANVLTFGAGSRLTVL.

The rearrangement joins TRBV30 to TRBJ2-7, with 9 bases that match TRBD2. V was pared by 3 bases and J by 4 bases, with 7 bases of the junction left unmatched. Germline CDR1 and CDR2: GTSNPN and SVGIG (reference sequence). The CDR3 length is 14 residues. The CDR3 DNA reads as TGTGCCTGGAGCTCGGCTAGCGGGACTTACGAGCAGTACTTC. This encodes CAWSSASGTYEQYF.

The rearrangement joins TRBV28 to TRBJ2-3; no clear D. Germline CDR1 MDHEN, CDR2 SYDVKM. This CDR3 spans 15 amino acids. Between the trimmed V and J ends, which lost 3 bases and 6 bases, there was a span of 16 bases. This chain's CDR3 is CASSFGTPLRDTQYF. The CDR3 DNA reads TGTGCCAGCAGTTTCGGTACACCCTTGCGGGATACGCAGTATTTT.

This clone was found once. This chain connects TRBV4-1 to TRBJ2-1, with 13 positions matching TRBD2. The CDR3 length is 19 residues. Trimming at V came to 6 bases and at J to 0 bases, leaving 11 bases not matched to a gene. Germline lookup yields CDR1 MGHRA and CDR2 YSYEKL. The CDR3, as DNA: TGCGCCAGCAGGCCACTAGCGGGAGGGAAAGGGATCTCCTACAATGAGCAGTTCTTC. It translates to CASRPLAGGKGISYNEQFF.

This chain uses TRBV10-3 with TRBJ2-3; TRBD2 matches 14 bases. CDR3 length: 13 amino acids. V lost 11 bases to trimming and J lost 4 bases; unmatched junction nucleotides: 2. The germline gives CDR1 ENHRY, CDR2 SYGVKD. Written as DNA, the CDR3 is TGTGCCGGGACTAGCGGGAGTGCAGATACGCAGTATTTT. Its protein product is CAGTSGSADTQYF.

The V call is TRBV28, the J call TRBJ2-7; a possible D gene is TRBD1 (6 bases). Trimming removed 6 bases from V and 0 bases from J, with 15 bases in between. The CDR3 loop spans 15 amino acids. Per germline, CDR1 MDHEN and CDR2 SYDVKM. CDR3 nucleotide sequence: TGTGCCAGCAGCCCAGGACAGCCAAACTCCTACGAGCAGTACTTC. This encodes CASSPGQPNSYEQYF.

The J gene is TRBJ1-1, the V gene TRBV5-4; a possible D gene is TRBD1 (5 bases). Per the germline V gene, CDR1 is SGHNT and CDR2 is YYREEE (reference sequence). V lost 4 bases and J 3 bases, leaving 16 bases between the germline ends. The CDR3 has 15 residues. This CDR3 reads CASSVSGRGYTEAFF. CDR3 bases: TGTGCCAGCAGCGTTTCAGGTCGGGGGTACACTGAAGCTTTCTTT.